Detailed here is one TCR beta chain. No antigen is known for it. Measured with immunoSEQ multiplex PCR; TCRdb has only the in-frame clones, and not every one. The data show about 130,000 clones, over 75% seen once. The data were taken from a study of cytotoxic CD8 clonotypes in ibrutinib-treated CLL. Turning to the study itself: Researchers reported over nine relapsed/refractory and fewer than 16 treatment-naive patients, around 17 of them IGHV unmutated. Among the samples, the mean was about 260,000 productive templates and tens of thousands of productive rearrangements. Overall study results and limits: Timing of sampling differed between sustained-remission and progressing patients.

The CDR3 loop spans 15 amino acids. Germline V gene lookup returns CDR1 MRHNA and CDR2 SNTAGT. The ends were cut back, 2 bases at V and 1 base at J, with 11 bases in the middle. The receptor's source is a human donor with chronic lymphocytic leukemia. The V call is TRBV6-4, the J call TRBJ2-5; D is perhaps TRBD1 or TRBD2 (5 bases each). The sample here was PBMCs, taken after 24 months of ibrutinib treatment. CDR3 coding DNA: TGTGCCAGCAGTGACGGGACCCGCCCCCAAGAGACCCAGTACTTC. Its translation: CASSDGTRPQETQYF.